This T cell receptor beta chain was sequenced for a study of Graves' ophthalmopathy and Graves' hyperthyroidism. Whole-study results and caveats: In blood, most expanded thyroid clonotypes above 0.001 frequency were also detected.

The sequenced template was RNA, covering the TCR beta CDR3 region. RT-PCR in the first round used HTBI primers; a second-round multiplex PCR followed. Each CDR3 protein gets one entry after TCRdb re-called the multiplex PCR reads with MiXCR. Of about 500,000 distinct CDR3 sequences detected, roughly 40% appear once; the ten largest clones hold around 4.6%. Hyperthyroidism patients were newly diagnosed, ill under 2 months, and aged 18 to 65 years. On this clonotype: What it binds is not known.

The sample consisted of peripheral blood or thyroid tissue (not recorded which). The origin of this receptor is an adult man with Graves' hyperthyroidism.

CDR3 nucleotides: TGTGCCAGCAGTTCGGCAGGGTGGCGTGAAAAACTGTTTTTT. The encoded protein is CASSSAGWREKLFF. The chain couples TRBV2 to TRBJ1-4; possible D gene TRBD1, 5 bases. Germline CDR1 SNHLY, CDR2 FYNNEI. The CDR3 is 14 amino acids. Trimming removed 5 bases at V and 7 bases at J, with 14 bases between.